This TCR beta chain originates from a study of OX40 agonist ivuxolimab in advanced cancers. Study summary: Head and neck, renal cell, melanoma or hepatocellular carcinoma were the cancers that dose-escalation patients had. Study observations and caveats: Low normalized T-cell clonal expansion was additionally recorded for some nonresponders. On average, a greater number of expanded clones characterised CD8+ T cells relative to CD4+.

On this clone: Its specificity is unknown.

Clones were read by immunoSEQ multiplex PCR, and TCRdb kept only the in-frame ones, dropping some. The sample consists of 60,000 to 75,000 clones, 90% to 95% of them appearing once. CDR1 is LGHNA and CDR2 is YSLEER in the germline V gene. CDR3 length: 18 residues. V dropped 0 bases and J dropped 6; count of bases not matched to a gene: 8. This chain uses TRBV4-3 with TRBJ2-2; 12 bases line up with TRBD2. The specimen comprised CD4+ or CD8+ T cells sorted from blood, sampled in a trial of the OX40 agonist ivuxolimab. The source is an adult with an advanced solid tumor such as melanoma, head and neck, liver or kidney cancer. The DNA of the CDR3 is TGCGCCAGCAGCCAAGAATTCCGGACTAGCGGGAAGGCCGGGGAGCTGTTTTTT. Amino acids: CASSQEFRTSGKAGELFF.